These 27 T cell receptor beta chains were sequenced from one sample in a study of shared clonotypes between healthy human individuals (dated by TCRdb to 2018 to 2021). The library was obtained by the immunoSEQ multiplex PCR assay. TCRdb's version of the immuneACCESS table is confined to in-frame rearrangements and falls short of the full clone set. An unresolved V gene accounts for under half of the shortfall where checked; the remainder is of unknown origin. The sample table shows about 2.4 million clones, and 85% to 95% are seen once. Of the sample, about 0.13% is held by the ten largest clones. Source material: naive CD4+ T cells sorted from blood. The cell subset or site tag for this specimen amounts to: CD45RA+ positively selected. Every receptor here comes from a man between 18 and 35 years old in good health.

The chain carries TRBV6-1 and TRBJ2-6; D is uncertain. Germline loops: CDR1 MNHNS, CDR2 SASEGT. The length of the CDR3 is 13 residues. With 3 bases removed from V and 5 bases from J, the gap between germline ends came to 5 bases. This chain's CDR3 is CASSEMRANVLTF. The CDR3 nucleotides are TGTGCCAGCAGTGAGATGAGGGCCAACGTCCTGACTTTC.

J is TRBJ2-2 and V is TRBV5-1; 11 nucleotides match TRBD2. V trimming: 0 bases; J trimming: 0 bases; junction bases outside the gene matches: 1. CDR1 and CDR2 from the germline V gene are SGHRS and YFSETQ. This CDR3 region has 17 residues. The CDR3: CASSLATSGANTGELFF. The CDR3 nucleotides read TGCGCCAGCAGCTTGGCGACTAGCGGGGCGAACACCGGGGAGCTGTTTTTT. The full variable domain, completed using reference TRBV5-1 and TRBJ2-2, is KAGVTQTPRYLIKTRGQQVTLSCSPISGHRSVSWYQQTPGQGLQFLFEYFSETQRNKGNFPGRFSGRQFSNSRSEMNVSTLELGDSALYLCASSLATSGANTGELFFGEGSRLTVL.

V and J are TRBV2 and TRBJ1-2; the D is unclear. The ends were cut back, 3 bases at V and 4 bases at J, with 12 bases in the middle. Germline V gene sequence: CDR1 SNHLY, CDR2 FYNNEI. The CDR3 is 14 amino acids. CDR3 residues: CASSDGERGYGYTF. The CDR3 DNA follows: TGTGCCAGCAGTGATGGGGAGAGAGGCTATGGCTACACCTTC.

The genes are TRBV7-9 and TRBJ2-3; D possibly corresponds to TRBD1 (6 bases). The V gene lost 1 base and the J gene lost 6 bases, with 17 bases spanning the gap. The CDR3 totals 16 residues. Germline V gene data show CDR1 as SEHNR and CDR2 as FQNEAQ (reference sequence). CDR3: CASSLEVGASGDTQYF. The CDR3 coding sequence is TGTGCCAGCAGCTTAGAGGTGGGGGCCTCGGGGGATACGCAGTATTTT.

In regard to this clone: Other DNA variants within this sample encode the same CDR3. V usage is TRBV27 and J usage is TRBJ1-4, with D hard to call. The germline V and J ends were trimmed by 3 bases and 0 bases, with 5 bases remaining between them. This CDR3 has 14 residues. Looked up from germline, CDR1 is MNHEY and CDR2 is SMNVEV (reference sequence). In DNA form, the CDR3 reads TGTGCCAGCAGTTTCACCGCAACTAATGAAAAACTGTTTTTT. It specifies CASSFTATNEKLFF.

The chain couples TRBV21-1 to TRBJ2-5; TRBD1, the D gene given by the table, was not confirmed from the DNA. TRBV21-1 is described as a pseudogene. CDR3 length equals 16 residues. Here the CDR3 reads CASSTYRGYCQETQYF. The CDR3 DNA follows: TGTGCCAGCAGCACTTACAGGGGATATTGTCAAGAGACCCAGTACTTC.

This sequence joins TRBV6-1 and TRBJ2-7, with a weak D call TRBD2 (5 bases). CDR3 length: 13 amino acids. V was cut by 10 bases and J by 2 bases, with 15 bases left in between. Per germline, CDR1 MNHNS and CDR2 SASEGT. CDR3 coding DNA: TGTGCCACCCTTCGCGTCGGGGCCTACGAGCAGTACTTC. It yields the protein CATLRVGAYEQYF.

The chain combines TRBV6-1 with TRBJ1-5; D is undetermined. Germline CDR1 and CDR2: MNHNS and SASEGT. The CDR3 runs to 14 residues. Trimming left V 7 bases short and J 0 bases short, with 10 bases between. The CDR3 reads CASTRNYSNQPQHF. DNA of the CDR3: TGTGCCAGCACCCGAAATTATAGCAATCAGCCCCAGCATTTT.

The V call is TRBV6-5, the J call TRBJ2-2; TRBD1 matches 7 bases. V was pared by 2 bases and J by 4 bases, with 4 bases of the junction left unmatched. The CDR3 is 15 amino acids. Germline V gene sequence: CDR1 MNHEY, CDR2 SVGAGI. The CDR3 DNA sequence: TGTGCCAGCAGTTACCAGAACAGGGGCACCGGGGAGCTGTTTTTT. Its translation is CASSYQNRGTGELFF.

The chain has TRBV4-1 and TRBJ1-2; 7 bases line up with TRBD1. This CDR3 contains 16 residues. V lost 0 bases to trimming and J lost 0 bases; unmatched junction nucleotides: 4. Germline V gives CDR1 MGHRA, CDR2 YSYEKL. The CDR3 DNA reads TGCGCCAGCAGCCAAGATGGAGGGACAGCTAACTATGGCTACACCTTC. Translation: CASSQDGGTANYGYTF.

The chain uses TRBV29-1 and TRBJ1-3; weak D call: TRBD1 (5 bases). Germline CDR1 is SQVTM and CDR2 is ANQGSEA. The V and J ends lost 4 bases and 2 bases respectively, with 12 bases between them. CDR3 size: 14 residues. Written as DNA, the CDR3 is TGCAGCGTTGTAGTCGGCAGGGCTGGAAACACCATATATTTT. Translated, it gives CSVVVGRAGNTIYF.

The chain couples TRBV21-1 to TRBJ1-5. TRBV21-1 is reported as a pseudogene. The CDR3 is made up of 20 amino acids. CDR3 residues: CASSNPHLGLCLYSNQPQHF. In DNA form, the CDR3 reads TGTGCCAGCAGCAATCCTCACCTGGGTTTATGCCTCTATAGCAATCAGCCCCAGCATTTT.

The rearrangement uses TRBV2 and TRBJ2-7; D not resolved. Per germline, CDR1 SNHLY and CDR2 FYNNEI. This CDR3 comprises 15 residues. Trimming stripped 7 bases from V and 3 bases from J, with 19 bases between. CDR3 protein: CASKSLPGLSYEQYF. CDR3 nucleotides: TGTGCCAGCAAATCTTTACCGGGCCTCAGCTACGAGCAGTACTTC.

The gene calls are TRBV5-1 and TRBJ1-5; D gene unclear. The germline CDR1 and CDR2 sequences are SGHRS and YFSETQ. V was trimmed by 4 bases and J by 5 bases, leaving 22 bases between them. This CDR3 contains 17 residues. CDR3 residues: CASSPPNKDKDYQPQHF. The CDR3 DNA reads as TGCGCCAGCAGCCCGCCAAATAAAGACAAAGACTATCAGCCCCAGCATTTT.

The sample holds one count of this clone. The chain carries TRBV29-1 and TRBJ1-1; 8 nucleotides agree with TRBD1. Trimming at V came to 6 bases and at J to 1 base, leaving 4 bases not matched to a gene. Germline CDR1 reads SQVTM; CDR2 reads ANQGSEA. This CDR3 has 13 amino acids. This chain's CDR3 is CSVGTGSNTEAFF. In DNA, the CDR3 is TGCAGCGTGGGGACAGGCTCGAACACTGAAGCTTTCTTT.

With regard to this clone: Other DNA sequences in this sample translate to the same CDR3. The genes are TRBV9 and TRBJ1-6, with D tentatively TRBD1 (5 bases). This CDR3 is built from 14 residues. From germline, CDR1 is SGDLS and CDR2 YYNGEE. With 2 bases removed from V and 4 bases from J, the gap between germline ends came to 7 bases. DNA for the CDR3: TGTGCCAGCAGCGTGGGGGGTTATAATTCACCCCTCCACTTT. Translating gives CASSVGGYNSPLHF.

About this clone itself: Given a far larger clone just one base away, this is likely a sequencing read error. Distinct nucleotide sequences in the sample also encode this CDR3. The chain is built from TRBV5-1 and TRBJ2-7, with 7 nucleotides matching TRBD1. The junction had 1 base not matched to a gene; V was cut back by 1 base and J by 0 bases. This CDR3 has 14 amino acids. CDR1 is SGHRS, CDR2 YFSETQ, per germline. In DNA, the CDR3 is TGCGCCAGCAGCTTGACAGGGGACTCCTACGAGCAGTACTTC. Protein: CASSLTGDSYEQYF.

V and J are TRBV6-6 and TRBJ2-2; D might be TRBD2 (5 bases). Trimming removed 2 bases at V and 5 bases at J, with 9 bases between. Germline CDR1 and CDR2: MNHNY and SVGAGI (reference sequence). The CDR3 is 14 amino acids. In nucleotides, the CDR3 is TGTGCCAGCAGTTACCGGGGTGTGACCGGGGAGCTGTTTTTT. It yields the protein CASSYRGVTGELFF.

This rearrangement joins TRBV11-2 to TRBJ2-3; no firm D call. With 0 bases removed from V and 1 base from J, the gap between germline ends came to 11 bases. This CDR3 is built from 16 residues. Germline V gene lookup returns CDR1 SGHAT and CDR2 FQNNGV. The CDR3 is CASSLDPNVGTDTQYF. CDR3 sequence (DNA): TGTGCCAGCAGCTTAGACCCAAACGTGGGCACAGATACGCAGTATTTT.

This chain links TRBV30 with TRBJ2-5, with D uncertain. The CDR3 consists of 15 residues. Trimming left V 2 bases short and J 2 bases short, with 15 bases between. Looked up from germline, CDR1 is GTSNPN and CDR2 is SVGIG (reference sequence). CDR3 sequence: CAWSQAGRLQETQYF. CDR3 DNA: TGTGCCTGGAGTCAGGCCGGCCGATTGCAAGAGACCCAGTACTTC.

The chain employs TRBV5-4 and TRBJ2-5; D remains unclear. CDR3 length equals 16 residues. V dropped 4 bases and J dropped 2 bases, with 18 bases sitting between them. The V gene's germline CDR1 is SGHNT and CDR2 YYREEE (reference sequence). The CDR3 coding sequence is TGTGCCAGCAGCAGATCAGTTAGAGAAACACAAGAGACCCAGTACTTC. It is translated as CASSRSVRETQETQYF.

Points on this clone: Additional DNA sequences in this sample encode the identical CDR3. The V and J genes are TRBV7-2 and TRBJ2-2, with D unresolved. This CDR3 is built from 16 residues. Deletions cut 0 bases from V and 2 bases from J, with 10 bases between. Germline lookup yields CDR1 SGHTA and CDR2 FQGNSA. The chain's CDR3 is CASSLARGPNTGELFF. The CDR3 DNA sequence: TGTGCCAGCAGCTTAGCGAGAGGACCTAACACCGGGGAGCTGTTTTTT.

The chain uses TRBV28 and TRBJ2-7; TRBD1 matches at 9 bases. The CDR3 consists of 16 residues. The V gene's germline CDR1 is MDHEN and CDR2 SYDVKM. After removal of 6 bases from V and 2 bases from J, the junction contained 11 bases not matched to a gene. CDR3 DNA: TGTGCCAGCAGGCCTCCTGGGACAGGGAGACCCTACGAGCAGTACTTC. It yields the protein CASRPPGTGRPYEQYF.

A word on this clone: The same CDR3 is also encoded by other DNA sequences in this sample. The chain uses TRBV18 and TRBJ2-2; the match to TRBD2 covers 13 bases. V gave up 1 base and J gave up 4 bases; unmatched junction bases: 0. The CDR3 runs 16 residues. The germline gives CDR1 KGHSH, CDR2 LQKENI. The DNA of the CDR3 is TGTGCCAGCTCACCACGGACTAGCGGGAGCACCGGGGAGCTGTTTTTT. Protein: CASSPRTSGSTGELFF. Complete variable domain (other parts from reference TRBV18 and TRBJ2-2): NAGVMQNPRHLVRRRGQEARLRCSPMKGHSHVYWYRQLPEEGLKFMVYLQKENIIDESGMPKERFSAEFPKEGPSILRIQQVVRGDSAAYFCASSPRTSGSTGELFFGEGSRLTVL.

As for this clone: Other nucleotide sequences from this sample produce the same CDR3. The chain uses TRBV5-1 and TRBJ1-6, with D uncertain. Germline CDR1 SGHRS, CDR2 YFSETQ. This CDR3 is 13 amino acids long. V shed 0 bases and J shed 9 bases, with 7 bases lying between them. The CDR3 loop is CASSLAGVSPLHF. The CDR3 nucleotides are TGCGCCAGCAGCTTGGCCGGGGTTTCACCCCTCCACTTT. Full variable domain (remainder filled in from reference TRBV5-1 and TRBJ1-6): KAGVTQTPRYLIKTRGQQVTLSCSPISGHRSVSWYQQTPGQGLQFLFEYFSETQRNKGNFPGRFSGRQFSNSRSEMNVSTLELGDSALYLCASSLAGVSPLHFGNGTRLTVT.

This clone was observed once. V gene TRBV11-2 combines with J gene TRBJ1-3; 7 bases fit TRBD1. Germline trimming cut 1 base from V and 2 bases from J; bases unmatched to any gene: 2. CDR1 is SGHAT and CDR2 is FQNNGV in the germline V gene. The CDR3 runs 15 residues. Here the CDR3 DNA reads TGTGCCAGCAGCTTAGGTGGACAGGCTGGAAACACCATATATTTT. Protein product: CASSLGGQAGNTIYF.

This clone was observed a single time. The chain links TRBV27 to TRBJ1-6; a possible D gene is TRBD1 (6 bases). Germline loops: CDR1 MNHEY, CDR2 SMNVEV (reference sequence). V lost 6 bases and J 0 bases, leaving 9 bases between the germline ends. The CDR3 sequence is 15 residues long. The CDR3 DNA follows: TGTGCCAGCAGCGGACAGAGCTCCTATAATTCACCCCTCCACTTT. This encodes CASSGQSSYNSPLHF.